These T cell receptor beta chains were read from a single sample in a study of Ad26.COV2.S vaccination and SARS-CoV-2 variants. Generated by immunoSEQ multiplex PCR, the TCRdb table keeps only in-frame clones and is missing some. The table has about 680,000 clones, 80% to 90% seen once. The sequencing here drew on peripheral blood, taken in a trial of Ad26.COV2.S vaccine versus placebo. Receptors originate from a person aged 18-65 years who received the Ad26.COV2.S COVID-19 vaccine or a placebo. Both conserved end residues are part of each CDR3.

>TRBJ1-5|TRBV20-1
CSARGTQHF
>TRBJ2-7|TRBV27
CASSLKGGYEQYF
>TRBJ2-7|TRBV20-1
CSASRLADSYEQYF
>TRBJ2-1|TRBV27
CASSIGTSSWNEQFF
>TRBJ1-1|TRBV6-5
CASSLLPGTEAFF
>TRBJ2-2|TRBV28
CASSLGIAGEIRRSTGELFF
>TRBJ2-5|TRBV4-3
CASSPSAEETQYF
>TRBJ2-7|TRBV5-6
CASSLARFEQYF
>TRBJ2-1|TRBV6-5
CAIAGVLGEQFF
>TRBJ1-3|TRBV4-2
CASSQAPEGNTIYF
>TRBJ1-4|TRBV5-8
CASRRTANEKLFF
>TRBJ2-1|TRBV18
CASSPLLQGNEQFF
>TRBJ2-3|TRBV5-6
CASSLEPASADTQYF
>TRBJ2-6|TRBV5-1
CASSLNGANVLTF
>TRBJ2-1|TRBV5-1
CASSWGHISYNEQFF
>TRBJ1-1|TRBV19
CASSITNTEAFF
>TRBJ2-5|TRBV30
CACQSRGLAVETQYF
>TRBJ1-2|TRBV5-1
CASTPTLGGGYTF
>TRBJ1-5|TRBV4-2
CASSQRTGFSFGAYQPQHF
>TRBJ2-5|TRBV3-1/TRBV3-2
CASSPLGGAGETQYF
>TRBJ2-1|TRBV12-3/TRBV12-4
CASSFGGGVEQFF
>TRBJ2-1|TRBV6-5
CASSIGTVYNEQFF
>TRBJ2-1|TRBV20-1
CSASGAGEEQFF
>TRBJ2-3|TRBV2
CASSRTLAGVLGDTQYF
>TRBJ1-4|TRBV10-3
CAISEPGPGEKLFF
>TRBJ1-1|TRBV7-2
CASSLSRTMNTEAFF
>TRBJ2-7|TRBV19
CASRGRVDEQYF
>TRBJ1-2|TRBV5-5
CASSWGGLINYGYTF
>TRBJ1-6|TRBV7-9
CASSLTGTDNSPLHF
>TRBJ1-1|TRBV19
CASSSPRGAGDTEAFF
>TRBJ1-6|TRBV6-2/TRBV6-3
CASSYATGARTSSPLHF
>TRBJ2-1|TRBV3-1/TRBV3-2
CASSQENRGGRAGLNNEQFF
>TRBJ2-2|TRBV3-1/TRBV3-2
CASSQDRITTGELFF
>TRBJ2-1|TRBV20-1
CSASGPPPGQFF
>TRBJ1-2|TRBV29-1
CSVHDGDYGYTF
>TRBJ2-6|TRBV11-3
CASSSQGSGANVLTF
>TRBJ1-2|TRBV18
CASSPGGVMRYTF
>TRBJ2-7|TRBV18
CASSPDPDHEQYF
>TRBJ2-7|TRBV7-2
CASSLGLGSVYEQYF
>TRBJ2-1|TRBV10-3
CAISVAGGAEQFF
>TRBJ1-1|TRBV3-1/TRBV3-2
CASSQGTGGVNTEAFF
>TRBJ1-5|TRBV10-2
CASSETDPRRDQPQHF
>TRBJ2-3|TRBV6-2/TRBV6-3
CASSYSVLLAGVTDTQYF
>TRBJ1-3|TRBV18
CASSPGSEGNTIYF
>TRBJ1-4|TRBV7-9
CASSPTGTINEKLFF
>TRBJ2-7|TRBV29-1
CSVEVGGVSEQYF
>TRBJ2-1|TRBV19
CASSMDRRPLYNEQFF
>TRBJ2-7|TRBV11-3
CASSSTSSYEQYF
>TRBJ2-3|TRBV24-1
CATSDLSGHADTQYF
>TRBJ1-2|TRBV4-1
CASSQQQGGWDEYGYTF
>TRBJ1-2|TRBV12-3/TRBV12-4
CASSLGVGYGYTF
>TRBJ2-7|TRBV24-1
CATSDPAGAEQYF
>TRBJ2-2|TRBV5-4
CASSRDRAGELFF
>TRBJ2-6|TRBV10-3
CAISGGSVDSGANVLTF